These T cell receptor beta chains were read from a single sample in a study of PD-1 blockade in classical Hodgkin lymphoma. Assay: immunoSEQ multiplex PCR; the TCRdb copy retains only in-frame clones and omits some. In the table there are just over 20,000 clones, 70% to 80% of which are singletons. Sequenced here: peripheral blood mononuclear cells (PBMCs), sampled before the fourth cycle of nivolumab. The receptor set was obtained from a human donor with classical Hodgkin lymphoma. CDR3s include the opening cysteine and the closing phenylalanine or tryptophan. A D gene is named only where the DNA matches it firmly. The size field is filled for only some rows; it gives once, few, many or a size class.

v_call	clone_size	d_call	cdr3_length	j_call	cdr3_nt	cdr3_aa
TRBV18	.	TRBD1	15	TRBJ2-1	TGTGCCAGCTCACCCGGTAAGGACAGGAGAGATGAGCAGTTCTTC	CASSPGKDRRDEQFF
TRBV19	.	TRBD1	18	TRBJ2-5	TGTGCCAGTAGTATAGAGGGTGGGACAGGTGGTTCCCGGGAGACCCAGTACTTC	CASSIEGGTGGSRETQYF
TRBV19	.	.	15	TRBJ2-6	TGTGCCAGTAGTATTGGGTGGGTCGGGGCCAACGTCCTGACTTTC	CASSIGWVGANVLTF
TRBV10-2	.	TRBD2	15	TRBJ2-1	TGCGCCAGCAGGGCGGGACTAGCGGGAGGTAATGAGCAGTTCTTC	CASRAGLAGGNEQFF
TRBV19	.	.	14	TRBJ2-5	TGTGCCAGTAGTTCTCTGGACAGACAAGAGACCCAGTACTTC	CASSSLDRQETQYF
TRBV6-5	.	.	15	TRBJ2-7	TGTGCCAGCAGCCGGGGGACGGGGAGTTCCTACGAGCAGTACTTC	CASSRGTGSSYEQYF
TRBV19	.	TRBD2	14	TRBJ2-2	TGTGCCAGTAGTAGTAGCGGGAGTTCAGGGGAGCTGTTTTTT	CASSSSGSSGELFF
TRBV11-2	few	.	13	TRBJ2-1	TGTGCCAGCAGCCGCGCCGCCGGGGGTGAGCAGTTCTTC	CASSRAAGGEQFF
TRBV29-1	few	TRBD2	13	TRBJ2-7	TGCAGCGCTGGGACTAGCGGGAGGTACGAGCAGTACTTC	CSAGTSGRYEQYF
TRBV27	few	TRBD2	16	TRBJ2-2	TGTGCCAGCAGTTTGACCCTAGCGGGAGGTCCCGGGGAGCTGTTTTTT	CASSLTLAGGPGELFF